One sample yielded the 28 T cell receptor beta chains listed below, sequenced in a study of cytomegalovirus exposure and HLA in healthy donors. Sequenced by immunoSEQ multiplex PCR; TCRdb stores in-frame clones only, minus some. The top ten hold approximately 2% of the sample, which has 100,000 to 150,000 clones, 70% to 90% seen once. Specimen: PBMCs. The source of these receptors is a woman in her late teens or twenties in good health and CMV-seronegative.

CDR3 nucleotides: TGTGCCAGCAGCTTTACGGGGGGAAACTATGGCTACACCTTC. Translated: CASSFTGGNYGYTF. V gene TRBV7-2 combines with J gene TRBJ1-2; D is perhaps TRBD1 (5 bases). There are 14 residues in the CDR3. Germline assignment: CDR1 SGHTA and CDR2 FQGNSA. V lost 3 bases and J 2 bases, leaving 10 bases between the germline ends.

This clone occurred once. DNA of the CDR3: TGTGCCAGCAGCCCCGGGACTAGCGGGAGCAAGCAGTTCTTC. Translating it yields CASSPGTSGSKQFF. This chain uses TRBV25-1 with TRBJ2-1; TRBD2 matches at 14 bases. Germline trimming cut 6 bases from V and 11 bases from J; bases unmatched to any gene: 6. CDR1 MGHDK and CDR2 SYGVNS come from the germline V gene. The length of the CDR3 is 14 residues.

The chain is built from TRBV28 and TRBJ1-2; 9 nucleotides align to TRBD1. Trimming removed 2 bases from V and 6 bases from J; junction bases left unmatched: 10. From germline, CDR1 is MDHEN and CDR2 SYDVKM. The CDR3 has 16 amino acids. CDR3 nucleotide sequence: TGTGCCAGCAGTTTAAGCGTTAGGGACAGGGCTGATGGCTACACCTTC. This sequence encodes CASSLSVRDRADGYTF.

CDR3 in amino acids: CASSLLDSESYGYTF. The DNA for the CDR3 is TGTGCCAGCAGTTTGTTGGACAGTGAAAGCTATGGCTACACCTTC. The genes are TRBV28 and TRBJ1-2; a possible D gene is TRBD1 (6 bases). The CDR3 extends over 15 amino acids. V was trimmed by 3 bases and J by 4 bases, leaving 15 bases between them. The germline gives CDR1 MDHEN, CDR2 SYDVKM.

CDR3 residues: CASRSSGGYTDTQYF. The CDR3 DNA follows: TGCGCCAGCAGGTCTAGCGGGGGGTACACAGATACGCAGTATTTT. The rearrangement uses TRBV5-1 and TRBJ2-3, with 11 bases matching TRBD2. There are 15 residues in the CDR3. V trimming: 5 bases; J trimming: 2 bases; junction bases outside the gene matches: 4. CDR1 and CDR2 from the germline V gene are SGHRS and YFSETQ.

The rearrangement joins TRBV5-6 to TRBJ2-3; D might be TRBD1 (6 bases). V lost 4 bases, J lost 2 bases, and 17 bases lay in between. Germline CDR1 and CDR2: SGHDT and YYEEEE. The CDR3 extends over 16 amino acids. CDR3 amino acids: CASSVQGQRTTDTQYF. The DNA of the CDR3 is TGTGCCAGCAGCGTACAGGGTCAGCGGACCACAGATACGCAGTATTTT.

V is TRBV14 and J is TRBJ1-1; the D gene is possibly TRBD1 (5 bases). The germline V gene has CDR1 SGHDN and CDR2 FVKESK. This CDR3 contains 17 residues. V gave up 1 base and J gave up 0 bases, with 15 bases separating them. CDR3 coding DNA: TGTGCCAGCAGCCAAGCAAAGACAGCATTAATGAACACTGAAGCTTTCTTT. It specifies CASSQAKTALMNTEAFF. Supplemented by reference TRBV14 and TRBJ1-1, the full variable domain reads EAGVTQFPSHSVIEKGQTVTLRCDPISGHDNLYWYRRVMGKEIKFLLHFVKESKQDESGMPNNRFLAERTGGTYSTLKVQPAELEDSGVYFCASSQAKTALMNTEAFFGQGTRLTVV.

DNA of the CDR3: TGTGCCAGCAGTCCCTCGTTCAGAAACAATGAGCAGTTCTTC. Translation gives CASSPSFRNNEQFF. The chain recombines TRBV28 with TRBJ2-1; D remains unclear. The CDR3 loop spans 14 amino acids. V was shortened by 5 bases and J by 5 bases, with 13 bases between the two germline ends. The germline V gene has CDR1 MDHEN and CDR2 SYDVKM.

The rearrangement uses TRBV27 and TRBJ1-1; unclear D gene. Germline V gene lookup returns CDR1 MNHEY and CDR2 SMNVEV (reference sequence). This CDR3 is built from 14 residues. The V gene lost 10 bases and the J gene lost 2 bases, with 17 bases spanning the gap. CDR3 in DNA: TGTGCCACCATTCGGGTTGGCCAAAACACTGAAGCTTTCTTT. This codes for CATIRVGQNTEAFF.

The chain's CDR3 is CASSKRDRGRNTEAFF. DNA of the CDR3: TGTGCCAGCAGCAAGCGGGACAGGGGGCGGAACACTGAAGCTTTCTTT. The chain uses TRBV7-9 and TRBJ1-1; 12 nucleotides align to TRBD1. Germline V lookup: CDR1 SEHNR, CDR2 FQNEAQ (reference sequence). The CDR3 is 16 amino acids. J gave up 1 base and V 5 bases, and 5 bases lay outside the gene matches.

CDR3 sequence reads: CASSLAGTEGNTIYF. CDR3 in DNA: TGCGCCAGCAGCTTGGCCGGGACAGAGGGAAACACCATATATTTT. V is TRBV5-1 and J is TRBJ1-3; 7 bases agree with TRBD1. This CDR3 region has 15 residues. Germline V gene sequence: CDR1 SGHRS, CDR2 YFSETQ. The junction had 4 bases not matched to a gene; V was cut back by 0 bases and J by 4 bases. Full variable domain (remainder filled in from reference TRBV5-1 and TRBJ1-3): KAGVTQTPRYLIKTRGQQVTLSCSPISGHRSVSWYQQTPGQGLQFLFEYFSETQRNKGNFPGRFSGRQFSNSRSEMNVSTLELGDSALYLCASSLAGTEGNTIYFGEGSWLTVV.

The gene calls are TRBV5-1 and TRBJ1-6; 8 positions agree with TRBD1. The CDR3 is made up of 15 amino acids. Germline CDR1 is SGHRS and CDR2 is YFSETQ. After removal of 4 bases from V and 9 bases from J, the junction contained 9 bases not matched to a gene. CDR3 DNA: TGCGCCAGCAGCCCCAAAGGACAGGGCGGTTCACCCCTCCACTTT. Residues: CASSPKGQGGSPLHF.

J is TRBJ2-3 and V is TRBV9, with no clear D. Trimming pared 3 bases from V and 4 bases from J, leaving 9 bases between. Germline CDR1 SGDLS, CDR2 YYNGEE. The length of the CDR3 is 13 residues. The CDR3 sequence: CASSAILADTQYF. The CDR3 coding sequence is TGTGCCAGCAGCGCAATTTTAGCAGATACGCAGTATTTT.

The chain is built from TRBV5-6 and TRBJ1-3, with unresolved D. The CDR3 sequence is 14 residues long. The V gene's germline CDR1 is SGHDT and CDR2 YYEEEE. Trimming stripped 1 base from V and 8 bases from J, with 13 bases between. CDR3 sequence: CASSLTAAPHTIYF. In DNA form, the CDR3 reads TGTGCCAGCAGCTTGACGGCGGCCCCTCACACCATATATTTT.

The CDR3 protein is CASRGHRDNQPQHF. The CDR3 coding sequence is TGTGCCAGCAGAGGACACAGGGATAATCAGCCCCAGCATTTT. The chain links TRBV6-1 to TRBJ1-5; maybe TRBD1 (6 bases). The germline V and J ends were trimmed by 6 bases and 4 bases, with 13 bases remaining between them. The CDR3 runs 14 residues. Per germline, CDR1 MNHNS and CDR2 SASEGT.

V gene TRBV7-2 combines with J gene TRBJ2-1, with unresolved D. Germline V gene data show CDR1 as SGHTA and CDR2 as FQGNSA. V was shortened by 1 base and J by 5 bases, with 9 bases between the two germline ends. The CDR3 runs 14 residues. This CDR3 reads CASSLVPRNNEQFF. The CDR3 DNA is TGTGCCAGCAGCTTAGTCCCTAGAAACAATGAGCAGTTCTTC.

In its sample, this clone was seen once. The rearrangement links TRBV4-3 to TRBJ2-1; TRBD1 matches 7 bases. The V gene end was trimmed by 0 bases and the J gene end by 12 bases; junction bases not matched to a gene: 5. The CDR3 is 13 residues long. Per the germline V gene, CDR1 is LGHNA and CDR2 is YSLEER. The CDR3 spells CASSQDMGQRQFF. CDR3 DNA sequence: TGCGCCAGCAGCCAAGATATGGGACAGAGGCAGTTCTTC.

This clone was observed a handful of times. The genes are TRBV9 and TRBJ2-1, with 8 positions matching TRBD2. This CDR3 contains 17 residues. Trimming at V came to 0 bases and at J to 5 bases, leaving 10 bases not matched to a gene. Per the germline V gene, CDR1 is SGDLS and CDR2 is YYNGEE. CDR3 in DNA: TGTGCCAGCAGCGTAGGATTGGGCGGGGGGCTCCACAATGAGCAGTTCTTC. Amino acid sequence: CASSVGLGGGLHNEQFF.

The chain is built from TRBV9 and TRBJ2-3, with TRBD2 identical over 7 bases. V gave up 3 bases and J gave up 0 bases; unmatched junction bases: 7. The germline V gene encodes CDR1 SGDLS and CDR2 YYNGEE. The CDR3 runs to 16 residues. The chain's CDR3 is CASSEGRSGSTDTQYF. CDR3 DNA sequence: TGTGCCAGCAGCGAAGGACGTAGCGGGAGCACAGATACGCAGTATTTT.

The CDR3 spells CASSIGLAVQGTQYF. The CDR3 DNA reads as TGTGCCAGCAGTATCGGACTAGCGGTCCAGGGGACCCAGTACTTC. The chain uses TRBV28 and TRBJ2-5, with TRBD2 matching over 10 bases. This CDR3 region has 15 residues. After removal of 5 bases from V and 7 bases from J, the junction contained 10 bases not matched to a gene. Germline assignment: CDR1 MDHEN and CDR2 SYDVKM.

This clone was seen more than once but under ten times. The V and J genes are TRBV25-1 and TRBJ2-2; no definite D call. The CDR3 is 13 residues long. Between the trimmed V and J ends, which lost 2 bases and 1 base, there was a span of 2 bases. Looked up from germline, CDR1 is MGHDK and CDR2 is SYGVNS. The CDR3: CASSEQNTGELFF. The CDR3 DNA reads as TGTGCCAGCAGTGAACAGAACACCGGGGAGCTGTTTTTT. Full variable domain (outside the CDR3, taken from reference TRBV25-1 and TRBJ2-2): EADIYQTPRYLVIGTGKKITLECSQTMGHDKMYWYQQDPGMELHLIHYSYGVNSTEKGDLSSESTVSRIRTEHFPLTLESARPSHTSQYLCASSEQNTGELFFGEGSRLTVL.

The chain is built from TRBV5-1 and TRBJ2-5; 12 nucleotides line up with TRBD2. Germline loops: CDR1 SGHRS, CDR2 YFSETQ. With 6 bases clipped from V and 2 bases from J, the junction kept 5 bases outside the gene matches. The CDR3 spans 15 residues. This CDR3 is CASMLAGGRQETQYF. The CDR3 bases are TGCGCCAGCATGCTAGCGGGAGGGCGTCAAGAGACCCAGTACTTC.

The chain carries TRBV5-4 and TRBJ1-2; tentatively, D is TRBD1 (5 bases). From germline, CDR1 is SGHNT and CDR2 YYREEE (reference sequence). This CDR3 spans 14 amino acids. V gave up 4 bases and J gave up 4 bases, with 14 bases separating them. The CDR3 nucleotides are TGTGCCAGCAGCCCAGGGTTAGGCGGCTATGGCTACACCTTC. Protein: CASSPGLGGYGYTF. The whole variable domain, remainder taken from reference TRBV5-4 and TRBJ1-2, is ETGVTQSPTHLIKTRGQQVTLRCSSQSGHNTVSWYQQALGQGPQFIFQYYREEENGRGNFPPRFSGLQFPNYSSELNVNALELDDSALYLCASSPGLGGYGYTFGSGTRLTVV.

V usage is TRBV27 and J usage is TRBJ2-3; maybe TRBD1 (5 bases). The CDR3 is 15 residues long. Germline V gene lookup returns CDR1 MNHEY and CDR2 SMNVEV (reference sequence). Deletions cut 5 bases from V and 2 bases from J, with 14 bases between. The chain's CDR3 is CASSPRTPLTDTQYF. For the CDR3, the DNA is TGTGCCAGCAGTCCCCGGACACCACTCACAGATACGCAGTATTTT.

The rearrangement joins TRBV6-6 to TRBJ2-7; 10 bases agree with TRBD1. The V segment lost 4 bases and the J segment 3 bases; nucleotides outside the gene matches: 6. Germline V CDR1 and CDR2: MNHNY, SVGAGI (reference sequence). The CDR3 runs to 15 residues. The CDR3 protein is CASSSTTGGGYEQYF. In DNA, the CDR3 is TGTGCCAGCAGTTCGACGACAGGGGGCGGCTACGAGCAGTACTTC.

This clone has just a few counts. The chain is built from TRBV10-2 and TRBJ1-2, with unresolved D. Trimming removed 3 bases from V and 7 bases from J, with 6 bases in between. The germline V gene encodes CDR1 WSHSY and CDR2 SAAADI. This CDR3 has 11 residues. The CDR3 region is CASSDPSGYTF. In DNA, the CDR3 is TGCGCCAGCAGTGACCCCTCTGGCTACACCTTC.

V is TRBV9 and J is TRBJ2-3; no definite D call. CDR1 and CDR2 (germline): SGDLS, YYNGEE. Deletions cut 0 bases from V and 3 bases from J, with 8 bases between. The CDR3 contains 14 residues. The CDR3 protein is CASSVDGVTDTQYF. As DNA, the CDR3 is TGTGCCAGCAGCGTAGACGGTGTAACAGATACGCAGTATTTT.

This clone has more than one count but fewer than ten. The CDR3 region is CASSSQGDYGYTF. The CDR3 DNA follows: TGCGCCAGCAGCTCGCAGGGGGACTATGGCTACACCTTC. The chain couples TRBV5-1 to TRBJ1-2; 7 nucleotides align to TRBD1. J gave up 3 bases and V 3 bases, and 2 bases lay outside the gene matches. This CDR3 is 13 amino acids long. Germline V gene sequence: CDR1 SGHRS, CDR2 YFSETQ.